The rows below give T cell receptor beta chains drawn from one sample of a study of blood T cell repertoires in COVID-19. Data came from immunoSEQ multiplex PCR; TCRdb stores just in-frame clones and leaves some out. The sample records some 130,000 clones, roughly 90% being singletons. The specimen was peripheral blood. These receptors originate from a man in his 60s with COVID-19, enrolled during active disease. Each CDR3 is given without its conserved first and last residue. D genes are given only for firm matches. Only part of the rows carry a size: once, few, many, or a class if the clone is expanded.

d_gene | v_gene | abundance | CDR3aa
- | TRBV11-1 | - | ASSLDGNSNQPQH
TRBD1 | TRBV4-1 | - | ASSPGQGAIEKLF
TRBD1 | TRBV2 | - | ASSDPRDRDYEQY
- | TRBV29-1 | - | SGTVLNEQF
- | TRBV11-1 | - | ASRPTESYEQY
- | TRBV24-1 | - | ATSGSVNTEAF
- | TRBV28 | - | ASSLGADIYEQY
TRBD2 | TRBV7-9 | - | ASSLVSGNSYEQY
- | TRBV3-1/TRBV3-2 | - | ASTLSGGINTEAF
- | TRBV6-1 | few | ASSEGTETQPQH
TRBD2 | TRBV20-1 | - | SASGTREGTQY
- | TRBV2 | once | ASSVDSSGNTIY
TRBD2 | TRBV18 | - | ASSPYLREAFSYNEQF
- | TRBV6-5 | once | ASSMSGNYGYT
TRBD2 | TRBV3-1/TRBV3-2 | once | ASSRLAGVGYNEQF
- | TRBV12-3/TRBV12-4 | - | ASSLRDTGTQY
TRBD2 | TRBV9 | few | ASSALDSSGSSSGELF
- | TRBV7-9 | - | ASSPVGRRNTEAF
- | TRBV3-1/TRBV3-2 | - | ASSQVEAAGELF
TRBD1 | TRBV4-1 | - | ASTLGGQGARGYT
TRBD1 | TRBV24-1 | - | ATSDGQGSFYEQY
TRBD2 | TRBV9 | - | ASSMGLAGDYYNEQF
TRBD2 | TRBV10-2 | once | ASSDASGITSNTGELF
TRBD1 | TRBV2 | - | ASSELGTGGTEAF
- | TRBV28 | - | ATLDNRSYEQY
- | TRBV3-1/TRBV3-2 | - | ASSQGTATYEQY
- | TRBV16 | - | ASSQPRGTEAF
- | TRBV15 | - | ATSTGTEAF
TRBD1 | TRBV2 | - | ACDRGGTEAF
- | TRBV29-1 | - | SVGGSGGTSNYGYT
TRBD2 | TRBV5-1 | few | ASSFGTSGVSYEQY
- | TRBV4-3 | few | ASSQDLRGNEQY
TRBD1 | TRBV30 | - | AWRQGAGETQY
TRBD2 | TRBV5-1 | - | ASSQTSPQETQY
TRBD2 | TRBV30 | - | AWSVGTSGFNEQY
TRBD2 | TRBV6-4 | - | ASSDSGSGRADEQF
- | TRBV18 | - | ASSPEDGGYEQY
- | TRBV28 | - | ASTEAGTQY
- | TRBV3-1/TRBV3-2 | - | ASSQDLNPGIQPQH
- | TRBV6-2/TRBV6-3 | few | ASSLFIQGEQF
TRBD1 | TRBV3-1/TRBV3-2 | - | ASSPSGQLYNEQF
- | TRBV6-5 | - | ASVSRDSGANVLT
TRBD2 | TRBV5-1 | - | ASSLGDRGLAGGPGEDNEQF
TRBD2 | TRBV30 | - | AWSGLAGWRDTQY
- | TRBV5-4 | - | ASQYLPENTEAF
- | TRBV29-1 | - | SARDGTYEQY
TRBD2 | TRBV5-4 | - | ASSLFSGRLDDTGELF
- | TRBV19 | - | ASSIRGIDGYT
TRBD1 | TRBV2 | - | ASISGTEGFLYNEQF
- | TRBV6-2/TRBV6-3 | - | ASSYGQLNQPQH
TRBD1 | TRBV11-2 | - | ASSLQGVGALH